The T cell receptor (beta chain) under discussion was sequenced for a study of human T cells and chemical hapten exposure. Study-wide background: Small pooled library volume differences mainly caused per-sample TCR yield variation.

This clonotype was recorded at least ten times. The antigen is undetermined. Time point indicated: pre-sensitization, week 0. The treatment here: therapeutic diphenylcyclopropenone sensitization with weekly scalp DPC. The CDR3 runs 11 residues. Trimming cost V 6 bases and J 4 bases, with 6 bases left between them. The germline CDR1 and CDR2 sequences are ENHRY and SYGVKD. Findings of the study overall: All donors were alopecia patients, so their immunity may differ from that of healthy people.

TCRdb re-called the RACE reads through MiXCR, storing one row per CDR3 protein. The data contain over 300,000 distinct CDR3 sequences, 5.1% of them seen just once; the ten biggest clones take up 2% to 3%. The V call is TRBV10-3, the J call TRBJ1-1; no firm D call. The sequenced sample was whole blood, obtained in connection with sensitization to the hapten diphenylcyclopropenone (DPC). The source is a woman aged 45-65 years with alopecia areata. Some clones in this sample may be carry-over from other donors' samples. CDR3 region: CAIRTGTEAFF. The CDR3 nucleotides are TGTGCCATCAGGACGGGCACTGAAGCTTTCTTT.